The 21 T cell receptor beta chains listed next were all sequenced from one sample in a study of molecular identifiers for immune sequencing clone quantification. TCRdb reprocessed the PCR reads via MiXCR and lists one record per CDR3 protein. Of around 460,000 distinct CDR3 sequences in the sample, about 20% were seen once. Sequencing used naive CD8+ T cells from blood, with Jurkat cell RNA spiked in. The sample's subset: FACS-sorted CD8+CD4-CCR7+CD45RA+ naive T cells. The receptors come from a human donor in good health. Some libraries in this study had Jurkat cell RNA spiked in.

This clonotype was detected ten times or more. The chain combines TRBV15 with TRBJ2-3, with D possibly matching TRBD1 (6 bases). The CDR3 is 13 amino acids. V dropped 7 bases and J dropped 5 bases, with 13 bases sitting between them. Germline lookup yields CDR1 LNHNV and CDR2 YYDKDF (reference sequence). CDR3 bases: TGTGCCACCACTGGACAGCTCGAAGATACGCAGTATTTT. Amino acid sequence: CATTGQLEDTQYF.

Concerning this clonotype: This sequence may be a read error, since a much larger clone differs from it by one base. The DNA is omitted, as the CDR3 cannot be located on it reliably, and the CDR3 follows TCRdb's listing. V is TRBV29-1 and J is TRBJ1-4; the listed D gene, TRBD1, was not tested against the DNA. The CDR3 extends over 13 residues, inclusive of both ends. Germline CDR1 is SQVTM and CDR2 is ANQGSEA. The CDR3 sequence: CSVGPGTAEKLLF.

This clonotype was observed many times. The V and J genes are TRBV13 and TRBJ1-1; 7 bases agree with TRBD1. J was trimmed by 10 bases and V by 4 bases; bases with no gene match: 6. This CDR3 spans 12 amino acids. CDR1 is PRHDT, CDR2 FYEKMQ, per germline (reference sequence). CDR3 region: CASSSSGDRAFF. As DNA, the CDR3 is TGTGCCAGCAGCTCGTCCGGGGACAGAGCTTTCTTT.

This clonotype was picked up a small number of times. The chain has TRBV27 and TRBJ2-1, with a tentative D call TRBD1 (5 bases). Germline V CDR1 and CDR2: MNHEY, SMNVEV (reference sequence). The CDR3 sequence is 14 residues long. V gave up 6 bases and J gave up 4 bases, with 13 bases separating them. DNA for the CDR3: TGTGCCAGCAGCCCCGCGACAGTGTACAATGAGCAGTTCTTC. This translates into CASSPATVYNEQFF.

The chain recombines TRBV20-1 with TRBJ1-1, with D unresolved. Germline V gene sequence: CDR1 DFQATT, CDR2 SNEGSKA (reference sequence). V lost 3 bases to trimming and J lost 5 bases, with 16 bases between them. CDR3 length: 14 amino acids. The CDR3 coding sequence is TGCAGTGCTAGGGAGCTTTTAGGGCCAACTGAAGCTTTCTTT. Protein: CSARELLGPTEAFF.

This clonotype occurred once. Being one base from a much bigger clone, this may be a read error. This chain uses TRBV7-9 with TRBJ1-1; D is unresolved. CDR1 and CDR2 (germline): SEHNR, FQNEAQ (reference sequence). V gave up 6 bases and J gave up 4 bases, with 9 bases separating them. The CDR3 is made up of 12 amino acids. The CDR3 sequence is CASRLESTEAFF. Here the CDR3 DNA reads TGTGCCAGCAGACTGGAGAGCACTGAAGCTTTCTTT.

This chain joins TRBV28 and TRBJ2-5; D gene unclear. The DNA matches TRBJ2-1 better at its end, which makes the J call doubtful. CDR1 is MDHEN, CDR2 SYDVKM, per germline. The CDR3 runs 12 residues. This CDR3 reads CASSPQGDKQFF. CDR3 DNA sequence: TGTGCCAGCAGTCCCCAAGGAGATAAGCAGTTCTTC.

This clonotype came up a few times. The J gene is TRBJ1-1, the V gene TRBV6-6; no firm D call. CDR1 MNHNY and CDR2 SVGAGI come from the germline V gene (reference sequence). V was clipped by 7 bases and J by 0 bases, with 9 bases between them. The CDR3 length is 13 residues. The CDR3 is CASTPYLNTEAFF. In DNA, the CDR3 is TGTGCCAGCACCCCCTACCTGAACACTGAAGCTTTCTTT.

As concerns this clonotype: One junction end does not reproduce the germline sequence, and a read error may be involved. The CDR3 bases are TGTGCCAGCAGCTCAAGGGGGGGAGGCTATGGCTACGCCTTC. This translates into CASSSRGGGYGYAF. This chain uses TRBV7-9 with TRBJ1-2; a weak D match, TRBD1 (6 bases). This CDR3 has 14 residues. The germline CDR1 and CDR2 sequences are SEHNR and FQNEAQ (reference sequence).

This clonotype showed up just a few times. The chain uses TRBV9 and TRBJ2-1; 7 nucleotides match TRBD1. V gave up 4 bases and J gave up 6 bases; unmatched junction bases: 4. The CDR3 has 13 amino acids. Germline CDR1 and CDR2: SGDLS and YYNGEE. The CDR3 region is CASSKGQSNEQFF. In DNA form, the CDR3 reads TGTGCCAGCAGCAAGGGACAGTCCAATGAGCAGTTCTTC.

The chain employs TRBV27 and TRBJ1-4; no definite D call. This CDR3 spans 13 amino acids. Between the trimmed V and J ends, which lost 2 bases and 6 bases, there was a span of 7 bases. CDR1 and CDR2 (germline): MNHEY, SMNVEV (reference sequence). The CDR3, as DNA: TGTGCCAGCAGTTTACTGGCATATGAAAAACTGTTTTTT. It yields the protein CASSLLAYEKLFF.

This sequence joins TRBV12-3 or TRBV12-4 and TRBJ2-1, with D possibly TRBD1 on 6 matching bases. The length of the CDR3 is 16 residues. V shed 6 bases and J shed 2 bases, with 17 bases lying between them. Here the CDR3 reads CASSPGVAGAYNEQFF. The CDR3 DNA reads as TGTGCCAGCAGCCCAGGGGTCGCAGGGGCCTACAATGAGCAGTTCTTC.

This clonotype was recorded many times. V and J are TRBV6-5 and TRBJ2-7, with 12 bases fitting TRBD2. After removal of 2 bases from V and 4 bases from J, the junction contained 0 bases not matched to a gene. CDR3 length: 14 residues. Germline V CDR1 and CDR2: MNHEY, SVGAGI. CDR3 loop: CASSYGLAGYEQYF. The CDR3 DNA reads as TGTGCCAGCAGTTACGGACTAGCGGGATACGAGCAGTACTTC.

The chain uses TRBV4-3 and TRBJ2-1; maybe TRBD1 (5 bases). Looked up from germline, CDR1 is LGHNA and CDR2 is YSLEER. This CDR3 comprises 15 residues. The V end lost 3 bases, the J end lost 2 bases, and 11 bases lay between the germline ends. The CDR3 region is CASSQGRNTYNEQFF. The DNA of the CDR3 is TGCGCCAGCAGCCAGGGGCGAAACACCTACAATGAGCAGTTCTTC.

The chain uses TRBV7-9 and TRBJ1-2, with TRBD1 identical over 8 bases. J lost 0 bases, V lost 6 bases, and 3 bases had no gene match. The CDR3 extends over 14 amino acids. Per germline, CDR1 SEHNR and CDR2 FQNEAQ (reference sequence). The CDR3 spells CASSPGGSNYGYTF. In DNA form, the CDR3 reads TGTGCCAGCAGTCCAGGGGGCTCTAACTATGGCTACACCTTC.

CDR3 residues: CASSPDRGSGDTQYF. The CDR3 DNA reads TGTGCCAGCAGCCCCGACAGGGGCTCGGGAGATACGCAGTATTTT. The chain links TRBV3-1 to TRBJ2-3; 8 bases match TRBD1. Germline values: CDR1 LGHDT, CDR2 YNNKEL (reference sequence). The CDR3 covers 15 residues. With 4 bases clipped from V and 5 bases from J, the junction kept 8 bases outside the gene matches.

This clonotype was found many times. V usage is TRBV29-1 and J usage is TRBJ1-1, with D unresolved. Germline CDR1 is SQVTM and CDR2 is ANQGSEA. The V end was cut by 3 bases, the J end by 2 bases, with 10 bases between. The CDR3 consists of 13 residues. This CDR3 reads CSVDAGVNTEAFF. DNA for the CDR3: TGCAGCGTTGACGCAGGAGTTAACACTGAAGCTTTCTTT.

With respect to this clonotype: A much larger clone sits a single nucleotide away, making a read error possible. This sequence joins TRBV7-2 and TRBJ2-4, with 11 positions matching TRBD2. Germline V lookup: CDR1 SGHTA, CDR2 FQGNSA. CDR3 length equals 21 residues. In DNA, the CDR3 is TGTGCCAGCAGCTTATTTTATCCTAGCGGGGGGACTGTGAAGGCCAAAAACATTCAGTGCTTC. As protein: CASSLFYPSGGTVKAKNIQCF.

This clonotype was counted many times. The rearrangement links TRBV28 to TRBJ2-3; D might be TRBD1 (5 bases). The CDR3 is 16 residues long. CDR1 is MDHEN and CDR2 is SYDVKM in the germline V gene. Deletions cut 4 bases from V and 2 bases from J, with 16 bases between. The CDR3 bases are TGTGCCAGCAGTTCTGACGACAGTCTCAACACAGATACGCAGTATTTT. It encodes CASSSDDSLNTDTQYF.

The chain joins TRBV2 to TRBJ2-3, with no clear D. Trimming pared 3 bases from V and 2 bases from J, leaving 6 bases between. CDR1 SNHLY and CDR2 FYNNEI come from the germline V gene. There are 13 residues in the CDR3. CDR3: CASSDVNTDTQYF. DNA of the CDR3: TGTGCCAGCAGTGACGTCAACACAGATACGCAGTATTTT. Drawing the rest from reference TRBV2 and TRBJ2-3, the complete variable domain is EPEVTQTPSHQVTQMGQEVILRCVPISNHLYFYWYRQILGQKVEFLVSFYNNEISEKSEIFDDQFSVERPDGSNFTLKIRSTKLEDSAMYFCASSDVNTDTQYFGPGTRLTVL.

This clonotype was observed a few times. The chain links TRBV11-2 to TRBJ2-7; D call uncertain. The CDR3 consists of 14 residues. The germline gives CDR1 SGHAT, CDR2 FQNNGV. The V end was cut by 4 bases, the J end by 6 bases, with 16 bases between. In DNA form, the CDR3 reads TGTGCCAGCAGCTCCACATCGACCCCACCCGAGCAGTACTTC. Amino acid sequence: CASSSTSTPPEQYF. Filled out from reference TRBV11-2 and TRBJ2-7, the complete variable domain reads EAGVAQSPRYKIIEKRQSVAFWCNPISGHATLYWYQQILGQGPKLLIQFQNNGVVDDSQLPKDRFSAERLKGVDSTLKIQPAKLEDSAVYLCASSSTSTPPEQYFGPGTRLTVT.